Below, 20 T cell receptor beta chains from the same sample are listed, as sequenced in a study of memory CD4+ T cells and cytomegalovirus serostatus. Sequencing was performed with immunoSEQ multiplex PCR; in TCRdb, only in-frame clones are kept and a portion is missing. The table shows approximately 50,000 clones, with around three quarters occurring only once. The sort gate was single viable CD3+CD4+CD8-CD45RO+ cells for memory CD4+ T cells. The material sequenced was memory CD4+ T cells from blood. These receptors were taken from an adult in good health and CMV-seropositive.

The chain employs TRBV25-1 and TRBJ2-1, with 12 positions matching TRBD2. Germline CDR1 reads MGHDK; CDR2 reads SYGVNS. The CDR3 is 13 amino acids. Trimming at V came to 8 bases and at J to 12 bases, leaving 8 bases not matched to a gene. CDR3 amino acids: CASGPGLAGPQFF. The CDR3 nucleotides read TGTGCCAGCGGGCCTGGACTAGCGGGACCGCAGTTCTTC. Variable domain in full (rest from reference TRBV25-1 and TRBJ2-1): EADIYQTPRYLVIGTGKKITLECSQTMGHDKMYWYQQDPGMELHLIHYSYGVNSTEKGDLSSESTVSRIRTEHFPLTLESARPSHTSQYLCASGPGLAGPQFFGPGTRLTVL.

The rearrangement links TRBV19 to TRBJ2-3, with TRBD1 as a possible D gene (6 bases). CDR3 length: 15 residues. In germline, CDR1 is LNHDA, CDR2 SQIVND (reference sequence). V was pared by 6 bases and J by 4 bases, with 17 bases between. This CDR3 is CASRMGASRPDTQYF. In DNA form, the CDR3 reads TGTGCCAGTAGAATGGGGGCTAGTCGACCAGATACGCAGTATTTT.

The gene calls are TRBV27 and TRBJ2-2; D not certain. This CDR3 is 12 amino acids long. The germline CDR1 and CDR2 sequences are MNHEY and SMNVEV (reference sequence). Trimming cost V 3 bases and J 9 bases, with 8 bases left between them. CDR3 sequence (DNA): TGTGCCAGCAGTTTCGATAGTAGGGAGCTGTTTTTT. Protein product: CASSFDSRELFF.

J is TRBJ1-1 and V is TRBV6-5, with D tentatively TRBD1 (6 bases). V lost 7 bases and J 4 bases, leaving 16 bases between the germline ends. The germline V gene has CDR1 MNHEY and CDR2 SVGAGI. CDR3 length: 14 residues. The CDR3 nucleotides are TGTGCCAGCATTAACGCCAGGGGAAGCACTGAAGCTTTCTTT. This translates into CASINARGSTEAFF.

The chain carries TRBV9 and TRBJ2-1; 7 bases line up with TRBD1. Germline V lookup: CDR1 SGDLS, CDR2 YYNGEE. Trimming removed 3 bases from V and 4 bases from J; junction bases left unmatched: 4. The CDR3 extends over 14 amino acids. The CDR3 loop is CASSAGTEYNEQFF. The CDR3 DNA reads as TGTGCCAGCAGCGCCGGGACAGAGTACAATGAGCAGTTCTTC. Full variable domain (rest looked up from reference TRBV9 and TRBJ2-1): DSGVTQTPKHLITATGQRVTLRCSPRSGDLSVYWYQQSLDQGLQFLIQYYNGEERAKGNILERFSAQQFPDLHSELNLSSLELGDSALYFCASSAGTEYNEQFFGPGTRLTVL.

The sample holds one count of this clone. The chain links TRBV2 to TRBJ2-7; D gene unclear. The germline CDR1 and CDR2 sequences are SNHLY and FYNNEI. Trimming removed 7 bases from V and 12 bases from J, with 16 bases in between. This CDR3 has 11 residues. The CDR3 sequence: CASKYQTTSYF. CDR3 coding DNA: TGTGCCAGCAAATACCAAACAACGTCGTACTTC.

This clone is a singleton in its sample. The rearrangement uses TRBV9 and TRBJ1-1; D unresolved. Trimming pared 0 bases from V and 5 bases from J, leaving 14 bases between. This CDR3 region has 15 residues. CDR1 SGDLS and CDR2 YYNGEE come from the germline V gene. For the CDR3, the DNA is TGTGCCAGCAGCGTAGGAATTGGCGGGTTGACTGAAGCTTTCTTT. Translation gives CASSVGIGGLTEAFF.

The rearrangement links TRBV5-6 to TRBJ2-7; a possible D gene is TRBD1 (5 bases). V gave up 2 bases and J gave up 0 bases, with 9 bases separating them. Per the germline V gene, CDR1 is SGHDT and CDR2 is YYEEEE. CDR3 length equals 14 residues. The CDR3: CASSFGASSYEQYV. DNA for the CDR3: TGTGCCAGCAGCTTTGGGGCTAGCTCCTACGAGCAGTACGTC.

The chain is built from TRBV30 and TRBJ2-3; 14 bases are a match to TRBD2. Per germline, CDR1 GTSNPN and CDR2 SVGIG (reference sequence). The CDR3 consists of 17 residues. Unmatched junction bases numbered 8, after V lost 1 base and J lost 5 bases. Written as DNA, the CDR3 is TGTGCCTGGAGTGGGAGACTAGCGGGAGGGCGTCGAGATACGCAGTATTTT. Its protein is CAWSGRLAGGRRDTQYF.

The chain links TRBV28 to TRBJ2-7, with D maybe TRBD1 (5 bases). The V gene lost 10 bases and the J gene lost 7 bases, with 20 bases spanning the gap. Germline CDR1 is MDHEN and CDR2 is SYDVKM. The length of the CDR3 is 13 residues. For the CDR3, the DNA is TGTGCCATCACTCAGGCAGGGCCAGGGGAGCAGTACTTC. Its translation: CAITQAGPGEQYF. The whole variable domain, filled in from reference TRBV28 and TRBJ2-7, reads DVKVTQSSRYLVKRTGEKVFLECVQDMDHENMFWYRQDPGLGLRLIYFSYDVKMKEKGDIPEGYSVSREKKERFSLILESASTNQTSMYLCAITQAGPGEQYFGPGTRLTVT.

The chain is built from TRBV28 and TRBJ1-5, with D uncertain. Germline V gives CDR1 MDHEN, CDR2 SYDVKM. Deletions cut 2 bases from V and 6 bases from J, with 11 bases between. This CDR3 is 14 amino acids long. CDR3 DNA: TGTGCCAGCAGTTTAAACGAGGGATTTCAGCCCCAGCATTTT. Protein sequence: CASSLNEGFQPQHF. The full variable domain, with the rest looked up from reference TRBV28 and TRBJ1-5, is DVKVTQSSRYLVKRTGEKVFLECVQDMDHENMFWYRQDPGLGLRLIYFSYDVKMKEKGDIPEGYSVSREKKERFSLILESASTNQTSMYLCASSLNEGFQPQHFGDGTRLSIL.

This clone has just a few counts. The chain combines TRBV28 with TRBJ1-4; maybe TRBD1 (5 bases). CDR3 length: 14 residues. Germline lookup yields CDR1 MDHEN and CDR2 SYDVKM. Between the trimmed V and J ends, which lost 7 bases and 10 bases, there was a span of 19 bases. The CDR3 loop reads CASNLSWGSRKLFF. The CDR3 coding sequence is TGTGCCAGCAATCTTTCCTGGGGGTCGAGAAAACTGTTTTTT.

The chain is built from TRBV15 and TRBJ2-7; TRBD2 matches at 9 bases. The V and J ends lost 2 bases and 6 bases, in that order; junction bases with no gene match: 14. This CDR3 comprises 17 residues. Germline CDR1 is LNHNV and CDR2 is YYDKDF (reference sequence). The CDR3 here is CATSRRGASGTRREQYF. The CDR3 nucleotides read TGTGCCACCAGCAGACGAGGGGCTAGCGGGACGCGCCGCGAGCAGTACTTC.

The CDR3: CASSLSSGVEQYF. The DNA for the CDR3 is TGCGCCAGCAGCTTGTCGTCCGGGGTCGAGCAGTACTTC. This rearrangement joins TRBV5-1 to TRBJ2-7, with TRBD2 as a possible D gene (5 bases). Germline loops: CDR1 SGHRS, CDR2 YFSETQ. This CDR3 comprises 13 residues. Trimming shortened V by 1 base and J by 6 bases, and 11 bases separated the two germline ends.

The genes are TRBV19 and TRBJ1-2; D unresolved. V was shortened by 4 bases and J by 4 bases, with 7 bases between the two germline ends. The CDR3 runs 12 residues. Germline assignment: CDR1 LNHDA and CDR2 SQIVND (reference sequence). CDR3 sequence reads: CASSTNSYGYTF. The CDR3 nucleotides read TGTGCCAGTAGTACAAACAGCTATGGCTACACCTTC.

The table lists this clone with a few counts. An end of the junction does not agree with germline; a read error may underlie this. The chain joins TRBV7-2 to TRBJ2-1; D is undetermined. Germline assignment: CDR1 SGHTA and CDR2 FQGNSA. CDR3 length equals 15 residues. CDR3 nucleotide sequence: TGTGCCAGCGCGAAAGGGCTAGTCTCCCACAATGAGCAGTTCTTC. Translation gives CASAKGLVSHNEQFF.

This clone was detected only a few times. The rearrangement joins TRBV7-6 to TRBJ2-5; no definite D call. The V gene lost 4 bases and the J gene lost 0 bases, with 6 bases spanning the gap. This CDR3 has 13 amino acids. In germline, CDR1 is SGHVS, CDR2 FNYEAQ. CDR3 coding DNA: TGTGCCAGCAGCTCTCAGTACCAAGAGACCCAGTACTTC. Protein sequence: CASSSQYQETQYF.

J is TRBJ2-2 and V is TRBV29-1; no definite D call. The ends were cut back, 6 bases at V and 6 bases at J, with 5 bases in the middle. This CDR3 has 10 amino acids. The germline V gene has CDR1 SQVTM and CDR2 ANQGSEA. The CDR3 DNA reads TGCAGCGTGAAAGCCGGGGAGCTGTTTTTT. As protein: CSVKAGELFF.

V and J are TRBV7-2 and TRBJ2-2; D is unclear. V lost 7 bases and J lost 8, with 17 bases in between. This CDR3 is built from 14 residues. The germline V gene encodes CDR1 SGHTA and CDR2 FQGNSA. For the CDR3, the DNA is TGTGCCAGCACCAAGAGGCAGATTGCGGGGGAGCTGTTTTTT. Translation: CASTKRQIAGELFF.

The chain is built from TRBV6-1 and TRBJ1-1, with TRBD1 as a possible D gene (5 bases). The germline V and J ends were trimmed by 4 bases and 4 bases, with 13 bases remaining between them. In germline, CDR1 is MNHNS, CDR2 SASEGT. The CDR3 has 14 amino acids. The CDR3 DNA follows: TGTGCCAGCAGTGTTGGGGGGGTCATCACTGAAGCTTTCTTT. It encodes CASSVGGVITEAFF.